This T cell receptor (beta chain) stems from a study of Ad26.COV2.S vaccination and SARS-CoV-2 variants. In the study overall: Of the COV1001 trial arms, the Ad26.COV2.S arm included the donor. Participants got Ad26.COV2.S intramuscularly, once or twice 56 days apart. Study-level results: Vaccinated and placebo-treated recipients had similar non-spike TCR breadth.

Comments on this clone: Antigen: not known.

Germline assignment: CDR1 MDHEN and CDR2 SYDVKM. The CDR3 consists of 15 residues. V lost 2 bases and J lost 0, with 11 bases in between. The treatment: 15 to 20 received Ad26.COV2.S at low or high dose, single or two shots; about five received placebo; per-sample allocation not given. At day 63 after the first vaccine or placebo injection, samples were drawn. Immunization relied on an Ad26 vector, which expressed Wuhan-strain SARS-CoV-2 spike. The method was immunoSEQ multiplex PCR; TCRdb's version includes in-frame clones alone and lacks a portion of them. This sample yields approximately 400,000 clones, of which about 83% are seen a single time; about 7.4% belongs to the top ten.

This receptor was obtained from a person between 18 and 60 years old who received the Ad26.COV2.S COVID-19 vaccine or a placebo. The sequencing used peripheral blood, collected in a trial of Ad26.COV2.S vaccine versus placebo. This chain uses TRBV28 with TRBJ2-7; D not certain. This CDR3 is CASSLVTESSYEQYF. CDR3 DNA sequence: TGTGCCAGCAGTTTAGTGACGGAGAGCTCCTACGAGCAGTACTTC. The full variable domain, rest sourced from reference TRBV28 and TRBJ2-7, is DVKVTQSSRYLVKRTGEKVFLECVQDMDHENMFWYRQDPGLGLRLIYFSYDVKMKEKGDIPEGYSVSREKKERFSLILESASTNQTSMYLCASSLVTESSYEQYFGPGTRLTVT.